This T cell receptor (beta chain) was found in a study of OX40 agonist ivuxolimab in advanced cancers. About the research overall: Mean age about 60 years, range roughly 23 to 79; 82.7% male. Findings and limits, study-wide: Certain nonresponders additionally had low normalized T-cell clonal expansion. Clonal expansion from baseline to week 6 occurred in both CD4+ and CD8+ T cells.

Worth noting for this clone: Antigen: not known.

The method was immunoSEQ multiplex PCR; TCRdb's version includes in-frame clones alone and lacks a portion of them. Among about 52,000 clones listed, about 85% were seen once. V shed 1 base and J shed 7 bases, with 16 bases lying between them. Per the germline V gene, CDR1 is MGHRA and CDR2 is YSYEKL. The CDR3 covers 15 residues. Researchers took blood at baseline, on cycle 4 day 1, and on cycle 7 day 1. This chain links TRBV4-1 with TRBJ1-1; no definite D call. The sequencing used CD4+ or CD8+ T cells sorted from blood, collected in a trial of the OX40 agonist ivuxolimab. This clonotype originated in an adult with an advanced solid tumor such as melanoma, head and neck, liver or kidney cancer. CDR3 DNA: TGCGCCAGCAGCCAAGTGCCGGGGTTGAGGGATGAAGCTTTCTTT. Its translation: CASSQVPGLRDEAFF.